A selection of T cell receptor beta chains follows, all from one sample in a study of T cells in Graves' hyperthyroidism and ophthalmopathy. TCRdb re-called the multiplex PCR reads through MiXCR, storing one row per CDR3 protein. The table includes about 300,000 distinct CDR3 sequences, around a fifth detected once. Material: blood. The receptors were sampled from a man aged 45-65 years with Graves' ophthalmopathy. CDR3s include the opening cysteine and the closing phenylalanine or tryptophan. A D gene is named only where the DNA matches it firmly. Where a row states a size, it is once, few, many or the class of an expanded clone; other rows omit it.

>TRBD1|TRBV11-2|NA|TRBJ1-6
TGTGCCAGCAGCCGACCGGGACAGGCTTCTAAGCCCCTCCACTTT
CASSRPGQASKPLHF
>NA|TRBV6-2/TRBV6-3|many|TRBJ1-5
TGTGCCAGCAGTTACTCCCCGGGTAATCAGCCCCAGCATTTT
CASSYSPGNQPQHF
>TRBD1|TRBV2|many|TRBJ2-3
TGTGCCACGGACAGGGGGGATACGCAGTATTTT
CATDRGDTQYF
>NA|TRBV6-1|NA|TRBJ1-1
TGTGCCAGCAGTTTCCAACCGACAGCCATGAACACTGAAGCTTTCTTT
CASSFQPTAMNTEAFF
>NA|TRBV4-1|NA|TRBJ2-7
TGCGCCAGCAGCCAAAGTCCGGGGAACGAGCAGTACTTC
CASSQSPGNEQYF
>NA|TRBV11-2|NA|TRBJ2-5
TGTGCCAGCAGCTTAAGTGTCGGAAAAGAGACCCAGTACTTC
CASSLSVGKETQYF
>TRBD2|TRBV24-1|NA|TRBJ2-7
TGTGCCACCAGTGACTGGACTAGCGCAGCTCCCAGCTCCTACGAGCAGTACTTC
CATSDWTSAAPSSYEQYF
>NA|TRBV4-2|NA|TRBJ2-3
TGTGCCAGCAGCCAAGCCGGGGGTCAGGCAGATACGCAGTATTTT
CASSQAGGQADTQYF
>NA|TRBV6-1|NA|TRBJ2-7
TGTGCCAGCAGTGAAGATTACAGGGTAAGCTCCTACGAGCAGTACTTC
CASSEDYRVSSYEQYF
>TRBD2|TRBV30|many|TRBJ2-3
TGTGCCTGGAGGCCCCTGACGGGCACGACTAGCGGGGCTCTTGATACGCAGTATTTT
CAWRPLTGTTSGALDTQYF
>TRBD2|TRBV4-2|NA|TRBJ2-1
TGTGCCAGCAGCCAAGATTCTAGCGGGAGGGCCGTCTACTACTACAATGAGCAGTTCTTC
CASSQDSSGRAVYYYNEQFF
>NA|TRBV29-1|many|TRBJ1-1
TGCAGCGTTGAACAGGTTGGGGACACTGAAGCTTTCTTT
CSVEQVGDTEAFF
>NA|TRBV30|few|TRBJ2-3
TGTGTCTGGACCCGCACAGATACGCAGTATTTT
CVWTRTDTQYF
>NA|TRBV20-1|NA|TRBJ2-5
TGCAGTGCCCGGGACTCTTGGGAGACCCAGTACTTC
CSARDSWETQYF
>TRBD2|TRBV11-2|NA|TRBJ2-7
TGTGCCAGCAGTCCCGGACTAGCGGAATCCTACGAGCAGTACTTC
CASSPGLAESYEQYF
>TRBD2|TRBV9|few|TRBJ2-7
TGTGCCAGCAGCGTGGGACTAGCGGGAGGAAACGGCGAGCAGTACTTC
CASSVGLAGGNGEQYF
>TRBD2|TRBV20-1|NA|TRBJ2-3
TGCAGTGCCCTTTTACTAGCGGTCAGCACAGATACGCAGTATTTT
CSALLLAVSTDTQYF
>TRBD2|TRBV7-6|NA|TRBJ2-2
TGTGCCAGCAGCTTAGGGGGGGGAACCGGGGAGCTGTTTTTT
CASSLGGGTGELFF
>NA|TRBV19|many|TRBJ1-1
TGTGCCAGTAGTATCCCCAGGAACACTGAAGCTTTCTTT
CASSIPRNTEAFF
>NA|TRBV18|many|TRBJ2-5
TGTGCCAGCTCACCACCTCAGGGAGTTGGAGAGACCCAGTACTTC
CASSPPQGVGETQYF
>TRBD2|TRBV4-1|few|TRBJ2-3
TGCGCCAGCAGCCAAGATCCTATTGCGGGAGGCACAGATACGCAGTATTTT
CASSQDPIAGGTDTQYF
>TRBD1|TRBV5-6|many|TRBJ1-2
TGTGCCAGCAGCACGACAGGGGGCGGTGGCTACACCTTC
CASSTTGGGGYTF
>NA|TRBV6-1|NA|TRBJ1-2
TGTGCCAGCAACCCGGGAGGGACGTCGGGTGGCTACACCTTC
CASNPGGTSGGYTF
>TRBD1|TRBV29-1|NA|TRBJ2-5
TGCAGCGTTGGTTCAACAGGGGTTGGTCAAGAGACCCAGTACTTC
CSVGSTGVGQETQYF
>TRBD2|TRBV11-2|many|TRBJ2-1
TGTGCCAGCAGCCCCGGAGGGGTTTCGCGGGAGGTCTACAATGAGCAGTTCTTC
CASSPGGVSREVYNEQFF
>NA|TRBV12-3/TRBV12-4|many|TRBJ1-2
TGTGCCAGCAGTACAATAAGATATGGCTACACCTTC
CASSTIRYGYTF
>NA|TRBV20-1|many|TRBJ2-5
TGCAGTGCCCCCCCGGCCCGAAGACGGGAGACCCAGTACTTC
CSAPPARRRETQYF